Included here is one T cell receptor beta chain sequence, with context. No cognate antigen has been identified for it. It has no much larger one-base neighbor in the sample; base qualities were not kept. Genomic DNA extracted from blood, in amounts of about 220-500 ng, served as the starting material for amplifying TRB repertoires. Instrument used: Illumina MiSeq. Multiplex PCR with BIOMED2 TRB-A/B primer pools was used to amplify TRB rearrangements. Illumina-compatible adapters and 7-nucleotide sample barcodes were attached to the amplicons in two consecutive PCRs. All library PCRs used Phusion HS II polymerase. Amplicons were purified from gel with the NucleoSpin Gel and PCR Clean-up kit, quantified on Qubit, and pooled at roughly 4 nM. Amplicon pool quality was checked on an Agilent 2100 Bioanalyzer before Illumina next-generation sequencing. As for the original processing: Annotation of TRB rearrangements was done in MiXCR 3.0.8 with the default MiXCR reference library. Non-productive reads and sequences with fewer than 2 reads were excluded, and each unique CDR3 nucleotide sequence counted as one clone. Clonality, diversity, richness and V-J gene usage were calculated in R 3.5.1. TCR clustering by CDR3 similarity used GLIPH2, with generation probabilities calculated by OLGA. GLIPH2 clusters were kept only if they contained at least four unique TCR clonotypes found in at least three individuals. The raw public data were reprocessed by TCRdb itself: fastp quality trimming at Q25, MiXCR clonotype calling, in-frame beta chains only. All rows with the same CDR3 protein become a single entry with the most common DNA and genes. TCRdb, not the original authors, processed these V and J calls. For this sample there are approximately 10,000 distinct CDR3 sequences; more than 25% appear just once. About 30% of the sample lies in the top ten.

There are 20 amino acids in the CDR3, from cysteine to phenylalanine inclusive. The entry retains the CDR3 DNA only, 60 bases that are in frame from base 1. CDR1 and CDR2, per the germline V gene (reference sequence), are MNHEY and SMNVEV. V and J are trimmed by 5 bases and 0 bases, and the gene matches miss 19 bases of the junction. The data were obtained in a study of T and B cells in COVID-19 patients (dated by TCRdb to about 2020). Regarding the study in general: In this study, adaptive immunity was profiled in COVID-19 patients who either had active infection or had recovered, using TRB and IGH repertoire sequencing of peripheral blood. A recovered cohort was made up of 15 to 19 patients contributing fewer than 25 samples, mostly after mild to moderate COVID-19 managed as outpatients. Median age was nearly 35 years in the recovered cohort versus more than 65 years in the active-infection cohort. Of the 20 to 25 patients in the active-infection cohort, approximately 12 were critically ill and needed mechanical ventilation or ECMO. Comorbidities linked to unfavorable COVID-19 outcome were present in nine tenths of the roughly 20 patients in the active-infection cohort. Over 7 million TCR sequences were analysed from a TCR and BCR sequence repository that comprised 35 or so patients and roughly 74 time points. A couple of patients were in both the active and recovered cohorts because samples existed from active disease and from after recovery. An age-matched reference group of some 40 healthy donors negative for COVID-19 antibodies was used as the comparison for repertoire analyses. As many as 9 follow-up blood samples were taken per patient, and some of the samples covered different disease stages within the same individual. The full study reports these points: In patients with COVID-19, the usage of TRBV/TRBJ genes was reported to be strongly skewed. In active COVID-19, TRB repertoires were highly clonal, while at recovery, diversity and richness increased above the levels seen in healthy donors. The reported TCR clusters were said to need prospective validation before any clinical use. Few blood samples were available from mildly ill patients while symptoms were present, and early samples from severe cases were likewise scarce. Specific T cell subsets (CD4+/Treg/CD8+) and sorted SARS-CoV-2-responsive or tetramer+ T cells had not yet been sequenced, and these experiments were ongoing. The cohort was considered too small for HLA contributions to COVID-19 susceptibility or severity to be assessed. A total of 2,331 exclusive TCR clusters, including 30 to 40 low-pGen clusters, were found in the recovered cohort.

The TCR sequence derives from a human donor who had recovered from COVID-19. The V and J segments used are TRBV27 and TRBJ2-1; TRBD1 fits 7 bases in the junction. Sequenced material: blood. The CDR3 here reads CASSPGIWGQGVRSYNEQFF. The DNA sequence reads TGTGCCAGCAGTCCCGGGATCTGGGGGCAGGGGGTCCGCTCCTACAATGAGCAGTTCTTC.